This T cell receptor beta chain was sequenced in a study of blood T cell repertoires in COVID-19. Study as a whole: Samples taken during acute and convalescent COVID-19 were collected in the United States, Italy and Spain. Nucleic acid was either cDNA or gDNA, and it came from T cells, B-cell-depleted T cells, or PBMCs.

In the study's own analysis: Reference gene primer amplification yielded estimated nucleated cell counts. The assay was immunoSEQ multiplex PCR, and TCRdb's table has in-frame clones only and misses some. V, J and clone size were drawn from that table, and D and trimming were deduced from the DNA. The data contain approximately 100,000 clones, around 90% of them singletons. What was sequenced was peripheral blood. The origin of this receptor is a woman aged 55-70 years with acute or convalescent COVID-19.

The DNA of the CDR3 is TGTGCCAGCAGTAGGTGGGAGACCCCCGAGACCCAGTACTTC. Its translation: CASSRWETPETQYF. This chain links TRBV27 with TRBJ2-5; possible D gene TRBD2, 5 bases. CDR3 length: 14 residues. Per the germline V gene, CDR1 is MNHEY and CDR2 is SMNVEV (reference sequence). Trimming removed 5 bases at V and 5 bases at J, with 15 bases between.